Reported below is one T cell receptor (beta chain). Its matching antigen is unknown. A much larger clone lies a single base off, so this may be a read error. These data are taken from a study of T cells in Graves' hyperthyroidism and ophthalmopathy. V dropped 6 bases and J dropped 1; count of bases not matched to a gene: 6. The CDR3 has 14 residues. From germline, CDR1 is SQVTM and CDR2 ANQGSEA. Findings and limits, study-wide: Ophthalmopathy onset followed model prediction by a median roughly 6.5 months. Most clonotypes that expanded in the thyroid above 0.001 also showed up in blood.

A lack of ophthalmopathy progression within 18 months defined stable Graves' hyperthyroidism. Those with hyperthyroidism were 18 to 65 years old, newly diagnosed, and ill for under 2 months. Regions amplified from RNA transcripts were the TCR beta CDR3 regions. The primer set for the first-round RT-PCR of the TCR CDR3 was HTBI. TCRdb used MiXCR to reprocess the multiplex PCR reads, holding one entry per CDR3 protein. The sample carries roughly 580,000 distinct CDR3 sequences, roughly 46% recorded once. Material: peripheral blood or thyroid tissue (not recorded which). V is TRBV29-1 and J is TRBJ2-5, with TRBD2 identical over 9 bases. The sequence derives from a woman between 18 and 30 years old with Graves' hyperthyroidism. The CDR3 spells CSVGGLAFQETQYF. The CDR3 DNA sequence: TGCAGCGTCGGGGGACTAGCCTTCCAAGAGACCCAGTACTTC.